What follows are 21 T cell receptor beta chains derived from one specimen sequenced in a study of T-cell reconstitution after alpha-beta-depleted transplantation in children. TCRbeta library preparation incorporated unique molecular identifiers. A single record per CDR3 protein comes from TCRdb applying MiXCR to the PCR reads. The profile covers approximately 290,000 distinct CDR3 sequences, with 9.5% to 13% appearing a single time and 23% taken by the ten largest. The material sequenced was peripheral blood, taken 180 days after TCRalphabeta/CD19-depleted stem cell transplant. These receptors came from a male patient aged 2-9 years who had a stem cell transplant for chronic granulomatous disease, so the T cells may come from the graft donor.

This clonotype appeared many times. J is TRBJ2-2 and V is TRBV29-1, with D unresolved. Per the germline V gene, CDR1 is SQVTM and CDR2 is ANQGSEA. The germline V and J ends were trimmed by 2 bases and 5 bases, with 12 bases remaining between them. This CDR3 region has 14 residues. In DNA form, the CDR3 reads TGCAGCGTTGAAACTGCCAAGGTTACCGGGGAGCTGTTTTTT. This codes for CSVETAKVTGELFF.

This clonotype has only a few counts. The CDR3 region is CASSPRPDGEQYF. The CDR3 DNA is TGTGCCAGCAGTCCCCGCCCGGACGGCGAGCAGTACTTC. This rearrangement joins TRBV12-3 or TRBV12-4 to TRBJ2-7; D unclear. The CDR3 loop spans 13 amino acids. Trimming stripped 5 bases from V and 6 bases from J, with 14 bases between.

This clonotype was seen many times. In nucleotides, the CDR3 is TGCAGCGTTGAACGGCGGGGGGCCTCCGGCCGCACAGATACGCAGTATTTT. Encoded protein: CSVERRGASGRTDTQYF. The chain links TRBV29-1 to TRBJ2-3, with TRBD2 matching over 8 bases. The germline gives CDR1 SQVTM, CDR2 ANQGSEA. V was clipped by 2 bases and J by 1 base; unmatched bases: 11. This CDR3 is 17 amino acids long.

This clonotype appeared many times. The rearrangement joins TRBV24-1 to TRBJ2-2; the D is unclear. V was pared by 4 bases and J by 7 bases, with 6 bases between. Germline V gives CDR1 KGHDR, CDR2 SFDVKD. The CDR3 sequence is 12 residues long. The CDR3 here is CATSEVDGELFF. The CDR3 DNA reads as TGTGCCACCAGTGAGGTCGACGGGGAGCTGTTTTTT.

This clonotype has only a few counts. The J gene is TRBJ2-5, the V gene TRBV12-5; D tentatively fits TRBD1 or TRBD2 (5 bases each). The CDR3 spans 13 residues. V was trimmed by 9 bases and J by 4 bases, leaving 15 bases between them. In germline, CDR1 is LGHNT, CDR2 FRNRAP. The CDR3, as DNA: TGTGCTAGCGCTAGAGGGGTTCCAGAGACCCAGTACTTC. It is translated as CASARGVPETQYF.

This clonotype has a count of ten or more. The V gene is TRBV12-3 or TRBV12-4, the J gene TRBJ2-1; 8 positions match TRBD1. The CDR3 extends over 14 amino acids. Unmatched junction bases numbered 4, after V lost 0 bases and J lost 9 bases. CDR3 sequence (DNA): TGTGCCAGCAGTTTAGCTAGCACAGGGGGTGAGCAGTTCTTC. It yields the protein CASSLASTGGEQFF.

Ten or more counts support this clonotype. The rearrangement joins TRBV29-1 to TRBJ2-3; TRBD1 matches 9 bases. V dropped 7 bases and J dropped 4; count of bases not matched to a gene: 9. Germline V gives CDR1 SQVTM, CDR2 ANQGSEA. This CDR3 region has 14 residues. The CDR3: CSAGGDRVPDTQYF. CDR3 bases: TGCAGCGCCGGCGGGGACAGGGTCCCAGATACGCAGTATTTT.

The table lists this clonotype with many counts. The DNA of the CDR3 is TGTGCCAGCAGTTTCAGGGGGCGGAAAGATACGCAGTATTTT. This sequence encodes CASSFRGRKDTQYF. The rearrangement uses TRBV28 and TRBJ2-3; 8 nucleotides align to TRBD1. Trimming cost V 3 bases and J 5 bases; bases outside gene matches: 4. This CDR3 spans 14 amino acids. CDR1 is MDHEN and CDR2 is SYDVKM in the germline V gene.

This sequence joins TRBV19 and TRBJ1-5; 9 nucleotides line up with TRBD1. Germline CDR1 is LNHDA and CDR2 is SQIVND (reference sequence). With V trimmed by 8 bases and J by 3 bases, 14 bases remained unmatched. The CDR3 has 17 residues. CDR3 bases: TGTGCCAGTCGGAGACAGGGGGTAGAGGGCCTCAATCAGCCCCAGCATTTT. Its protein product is CASRRQGVEGLNQPQHF.

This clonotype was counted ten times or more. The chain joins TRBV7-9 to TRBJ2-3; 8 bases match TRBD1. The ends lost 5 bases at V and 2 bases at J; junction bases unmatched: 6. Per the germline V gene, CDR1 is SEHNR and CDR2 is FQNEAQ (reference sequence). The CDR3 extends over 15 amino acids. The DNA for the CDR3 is TGTGCCAGCAGCAAAACAGGGGGTCCCACAGATACGCAGTATTTT. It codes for CASSKTGGPTDTQYF. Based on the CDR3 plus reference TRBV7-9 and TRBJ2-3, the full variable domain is DTGVSQNPRHKITKRGQNVTFRCDPISEHNRLYWYRQTLGQGPEFLTYFQNEAQLEKSRLLSDRFSAERPKGSFSTLEIQRTEQGDSAMYLCASSKTGGPTDTQYFGPGTRLTVL.

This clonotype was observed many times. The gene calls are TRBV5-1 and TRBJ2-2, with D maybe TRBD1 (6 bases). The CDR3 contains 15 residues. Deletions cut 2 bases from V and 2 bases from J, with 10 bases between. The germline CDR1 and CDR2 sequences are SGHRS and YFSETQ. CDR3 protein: CASSLGTLNTGELFF. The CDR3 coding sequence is TGCGCCAGCAGCTTAGGGACACTTAACACCGGGGAGCTGTTTTTT.

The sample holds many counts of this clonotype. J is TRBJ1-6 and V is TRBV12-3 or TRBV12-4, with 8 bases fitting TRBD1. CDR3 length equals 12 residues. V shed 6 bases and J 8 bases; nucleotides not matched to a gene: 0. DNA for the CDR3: TGTGCCAGCAGACAGGGGGATTCACCCCTCCACTTT. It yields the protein CASRQGDSPLHF.

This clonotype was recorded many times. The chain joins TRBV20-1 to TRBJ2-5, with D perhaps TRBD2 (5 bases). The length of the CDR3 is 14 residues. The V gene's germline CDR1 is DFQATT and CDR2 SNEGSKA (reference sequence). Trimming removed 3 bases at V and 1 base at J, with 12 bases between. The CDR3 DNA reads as TGCAGTGCTAGGTACGGAGGCGGCCAAGAGACCCAGTACTTC. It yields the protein CSARYGGGQETQYF.

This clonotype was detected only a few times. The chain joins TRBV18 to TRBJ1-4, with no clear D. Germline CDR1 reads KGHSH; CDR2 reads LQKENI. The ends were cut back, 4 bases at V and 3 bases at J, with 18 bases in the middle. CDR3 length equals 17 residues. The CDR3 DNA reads TGTGCCAGCTCACTCCTTGACCCCTCAAAGGCTAATGAAAAACTGTTTTTT. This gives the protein CASSLLDPSKANEKLFF.

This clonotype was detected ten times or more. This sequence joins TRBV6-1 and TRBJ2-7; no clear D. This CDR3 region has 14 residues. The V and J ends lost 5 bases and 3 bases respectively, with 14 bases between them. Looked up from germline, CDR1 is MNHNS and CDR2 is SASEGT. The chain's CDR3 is CASSRDYFLYEQYF. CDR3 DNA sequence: TGTGCCAGCAGTCGCGATTACTTCCTCTACGAGCAGTACTTC.

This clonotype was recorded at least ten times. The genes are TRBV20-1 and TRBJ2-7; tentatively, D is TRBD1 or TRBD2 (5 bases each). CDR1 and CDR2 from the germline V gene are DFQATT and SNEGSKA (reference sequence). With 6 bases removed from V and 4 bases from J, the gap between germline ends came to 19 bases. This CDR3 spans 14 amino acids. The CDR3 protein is CSATRDAVVYEQYF. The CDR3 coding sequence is TGCAGTGCAACCCGGGACGCCGTGGTTTACGAGCAGTACTTC.

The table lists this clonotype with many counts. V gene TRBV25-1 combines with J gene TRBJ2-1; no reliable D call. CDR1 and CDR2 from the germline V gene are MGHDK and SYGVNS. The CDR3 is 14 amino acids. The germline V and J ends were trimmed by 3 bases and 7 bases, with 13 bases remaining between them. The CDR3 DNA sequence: TGTGCCAGCAGTGAGCGGCGGACCCGAAATGAGCAGTTCTTC. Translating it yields CASSERRTRNEQFF.

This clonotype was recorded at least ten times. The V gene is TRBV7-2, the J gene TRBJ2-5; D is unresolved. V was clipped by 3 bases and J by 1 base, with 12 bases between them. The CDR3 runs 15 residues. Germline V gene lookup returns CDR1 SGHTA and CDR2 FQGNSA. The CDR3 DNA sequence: TGTGCCAGCAGCTTCCAACGGGCCCGCCAAGAGACCCAGTACTTC. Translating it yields CASSFQRARQETQYF.

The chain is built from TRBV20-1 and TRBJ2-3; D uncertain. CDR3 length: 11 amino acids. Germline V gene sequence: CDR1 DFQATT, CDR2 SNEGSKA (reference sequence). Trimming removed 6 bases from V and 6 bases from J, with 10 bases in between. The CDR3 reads CSAKRSDTQYF. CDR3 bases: TGCAGTGCAAAGAGATCGGATACGCAGTATTTT.

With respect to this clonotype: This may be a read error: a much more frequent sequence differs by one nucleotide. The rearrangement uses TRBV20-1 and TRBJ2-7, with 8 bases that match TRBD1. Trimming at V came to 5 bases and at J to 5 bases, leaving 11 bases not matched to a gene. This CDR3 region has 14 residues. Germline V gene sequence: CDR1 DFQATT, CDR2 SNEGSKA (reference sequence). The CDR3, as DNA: TGCAGTGCTGTCCATCCGGGACAGGCCCACGAGCAGTACTTC. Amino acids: CSAVHPGQAHEQYF.

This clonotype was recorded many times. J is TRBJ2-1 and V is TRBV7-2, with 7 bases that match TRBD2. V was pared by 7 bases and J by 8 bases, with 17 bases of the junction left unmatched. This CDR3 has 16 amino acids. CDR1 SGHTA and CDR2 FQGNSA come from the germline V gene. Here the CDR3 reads CASTLSPSGTRYEQFF. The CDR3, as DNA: TGTGCCAGCACCCTGTCGCCCAGCGGGACCAGATATGAGCAGTTCTTC.